The source of this TCR beta chain is a study of blood T cell repertoires in COVID-19. The V gene end was trimmed by 1 base and the J gene end by 11 bases; junction bases not matched to a gene: 5. The V gene's germline CDR1 is LGHDT and CDR2 YNNKEL (reference sequence). This CDR3 region has 13 residues. This clone was recorded once. TCRdb's table, derived via immunoSEQ multiplex PCR, lists solely in-frame clones and lacks some. The profile shows 180,000 or so clones, around 81% of them singletons. This TCR was recovered from a woman aged 40 to 55 with COVID-19, enrolled during active disease. Sequencing was done on a sample of peripheral blood. J is TRBJ1-2 and V is TRBV3-1 (or the pseudogene TRBV3-2); TRBD1 matches at 9 bases. The CDR3 nucleotides are TGTGCCAGCAGCCAAGTACCCGGGACAGGGTACACCTTC. Translated, it gives CASSQVPGTGYTF.